The present entry profiles one T cell receptor (beta chain) with its context. The antigen remains undetermined. The data stem from a study of cytomegalovirus exposure and HLA in healthy donors. On the study more broadly: Early released data had about 85 million unique TCRs, all coming from HLA-typed donors. Study results and caveats: Productive status was seen about 90% or about 30% of the time for most TCR beta V segments in an earlier analysis. When a later analysis compared HLA-associated TCR beta chains with equally common others, the HLA-associated chains turned out to be more clonally expanded and to have lower generation probabilities.

The length of the CDR3 is 15 residues. V trimming: 1 base; J trimming: 2 bases; junction bases outside the gene matches: 2. The germline V gene encodes CDR1 MNHEY and CDR2 SMNVEV (reference sequence). The PCR had 60 Vbeta and 13 Jbeta primers. Some clones are missing from TCRdb's copy, which holds only in-frame ones; the method was immunoSEQ multiplex PCR. In the table there are more than 200,000 clones, 70% of which are singletons. The clonotype was recovered from a man aged 35 to 55 in good health and CMV-seropositive. The chain recombines TRBV27 with TRBJ2-7; TRBD2 matches at 10 bases. Sample: PBMCs. CDR3 in amino acids: CASSLLAGGPYEQYF. The DNA for the CDR3 is TGTGCCAGCAGTTTATTAGCGGGGGGACCCTACGAGCAGTACTTC.